The 3 T cell receptor beta chains below all came from one sample that was sequenced in a study of Ad26.COV2.S vaccination and SARS-CoV-2 variants. The sample's treatment: about 20 received Ad26.COV2.S at low or high dose, single or two shots; roughly 5 received placebo; per-sample allocation not given. Samples came from day 63 after the first vaccine or placebo injection. Produced via immunoSEQ multiplex PCR; TCRdb's table is partial and in-frame only. The data contain about 680,000 clones, roughly nine tenths of them seen just once; the ten biggest clones take up over 1.3%. The starting material was peripheral blood, obtained in a trial of Ad26.COV2.S vaccine versus placebo. The receptors were gathered from a person between 18 and 59 years old who received the Ad26.COV2.S COVID-19 vaccine or a placebo.

The rearrangement links TRBV18 to TRBJ1-4, with a tentative D call TRBD1 (6 bases). The CDR3 extends over 15 amino acids. CDR1 KGHSH and CDR2 LQKENI come from the germline V gene. V was clipped by 4 bases and J by 8 bases, with 17 bases between them. The chain's CDR3 is CASSRGQQKLEKLFF. The CDR3 DNA follows: TGTGCCAGCTCACGAGGACAGCAGAAACTCGAAAAACTGTTTTTT.

The V call is TRBV4-1, the J call TRBJ2-1; TRBD2 matches at 7 bases. The CDR3 runs 15 residues. Germline CDR1 is MGHRA and CDR2 is YSYEKL. With V trimmed by 6 bases and J by 1 base, 6 bases remained unmatched. The CDR3 sequence: CASRPTSWSYNEQFF. DNA for the CDR3: TGCGCCAGCAGGCCGACTAGCTGGTCCTACAATGAGCAGTTCTTC.

This clone turned up a few times. The rearrangement uses TRBV6-4 and TRBJ2-1; either TRBD1 or TRBD2 may fit D (5 bases each). Per the germline V gene, CDR1 is MRHNA and CDR2 is SNTAGT. The CDR3 runs 16 residues. V lost 0 bases, J lost 2 bases, and 11 bases lay in between. The CDR3 DNA is TGTGCCAGCAGTGACTCGTGGGGGTACCCCTACAATGAGCAGTTCTTC. It is translated as CASSDSWGYPYNEQFF.